The present TCR beta chain was sequenced within a study of cytomegalovirus exposure and HLA in healthy donors. Study background: From donors who were HLA-typed, an early data release held around 80 million unique TCRs. General study results and limits: An Asian-associated ancestry cluster reportedly showed fewer N-insertions than the roughly 670-donor mean in a later analysis.

The CDR3 is 14 amino acids. The V end was cut by 1 base, the J end by 8 bases, with 11 bases between. Germline V CDR1 and CDR2: MNHNS, SASEGT. Of note for this clone: The antigen is undetermined.

The PCR was carried out with 60 Vbeta primers and 13 Jbeta primers. Libraries were prepared by immunoSEQ multiplex PCR; TCRdb keeps only in-frame clonotypes and omits some of them. This table holds some 150,000 clones, around 80% found once. Though probably carrying unrecorded immune exposures, donors were nominally healthy at sampling. The TCR comes from a man in his late teens or twenties in good health and CMV-seropositive. V gene TRBV6-1 combines with J gene TRBJ1-4; tentatively, D is TRBD1 (5 bases). Sequencing was done on a sample of PBMCs. In DNA form, the CDR3 reads TGTGCCAGCAGTGAAGGGACCAGGGTGGAAAAACTGTTTTTT. Its translation: CASSEGTRVEKLFF.